This T cell receptor beta chain is drawn from a study of metastatic and nonmetastatic thyroid tumors. Study-level points and caveats: Across blood and tumor, TCR beta diversity in malignant thyroid tumors was reportedly significantly higher than in benign nodules.

Every patient was untreated before thyroid surgery. TCRdb ran MiXCR on the PCR reads. The top ten hold roughly 9.7% of the sample, which has about 14,000 clones, about a quarter seen once. This clone is medium-sized in the sample. Its specificity is unknown. Germline V lookup: CDR1 SNHLY, CDR2 FYNNEI. The CDR3 length is 14 residues. V was clipped by 5 bases and J by 5 bases, with 13 bases between them. The sequence derives from a female donor with papillary thyroid cancer or a benign thyroid nodule (not recorded which). Some clones in this sample may be carry-over from other donors' samples. The chain is built from TRBV2 and TRBJ1-5, with a tentative D call TRBD1 (6 bases). The sequenced material came from tumor tissue. CDR3 in DNA: TGTGCCAGCAGTACCCGACAGGCTGATCAGCCCCAGCATTTT. Translating it yields CASSTRQADQPQHF.